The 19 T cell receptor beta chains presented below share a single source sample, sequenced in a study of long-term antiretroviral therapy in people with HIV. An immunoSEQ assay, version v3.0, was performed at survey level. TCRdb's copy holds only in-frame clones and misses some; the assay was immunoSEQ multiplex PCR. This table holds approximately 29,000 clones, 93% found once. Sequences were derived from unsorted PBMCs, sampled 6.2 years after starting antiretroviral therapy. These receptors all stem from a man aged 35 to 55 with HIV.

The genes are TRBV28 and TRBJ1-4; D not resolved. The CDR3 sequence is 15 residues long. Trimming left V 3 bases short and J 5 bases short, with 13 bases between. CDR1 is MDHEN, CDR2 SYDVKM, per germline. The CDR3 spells CASSLSFGANEKLFF. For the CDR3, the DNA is TGTGCCAGCAGTTTGTCTTTTGGAGCGAATGAAAAACTGTTTTTT.

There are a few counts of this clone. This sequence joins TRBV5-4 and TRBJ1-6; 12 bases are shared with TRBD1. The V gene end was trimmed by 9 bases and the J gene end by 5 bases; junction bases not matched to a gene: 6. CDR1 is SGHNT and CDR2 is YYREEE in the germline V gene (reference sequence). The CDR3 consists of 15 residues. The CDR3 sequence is CATGTGGGNNSPLHF. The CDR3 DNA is TGTGCCACCGGGACAGGGGGCGGTAATAATTCACCCCTCCACTTT.

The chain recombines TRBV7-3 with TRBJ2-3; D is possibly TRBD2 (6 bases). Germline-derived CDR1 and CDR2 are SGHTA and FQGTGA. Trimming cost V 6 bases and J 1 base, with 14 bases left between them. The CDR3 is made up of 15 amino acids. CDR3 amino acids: CASSIAATGTDTQYF. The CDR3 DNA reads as TGTGCCAGCAGTATAGCGGCTACAGGCACAGATACGCAGTATTTT.

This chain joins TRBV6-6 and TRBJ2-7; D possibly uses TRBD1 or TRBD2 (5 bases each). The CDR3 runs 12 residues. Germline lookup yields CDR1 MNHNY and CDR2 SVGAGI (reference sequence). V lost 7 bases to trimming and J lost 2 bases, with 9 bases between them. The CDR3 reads CASNTGPYEQYF. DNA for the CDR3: TGTGCCAGCAACACGGGACCCTACGAGCAGTACTTC.

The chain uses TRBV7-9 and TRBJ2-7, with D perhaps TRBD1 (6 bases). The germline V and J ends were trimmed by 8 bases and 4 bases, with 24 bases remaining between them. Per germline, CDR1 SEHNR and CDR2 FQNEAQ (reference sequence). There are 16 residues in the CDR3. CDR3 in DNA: TGTGCCAGCCGCGACAGGTCAGCGCAGGGAGATTACGAGCAGTACTTC. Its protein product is CASRDRSAQGDYEQYF. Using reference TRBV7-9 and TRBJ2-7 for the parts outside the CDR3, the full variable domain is DTGVSQNPRHKITKRGQNVTFRCDPISEHNRLYWYRQTLGQGPEFLTYFQNEAQLEKSRLLSDRFSAERPKGSFSTLEIQRTEQGDSAMYLCASRDRSAQGDYEQYFGPGTRLTVT.

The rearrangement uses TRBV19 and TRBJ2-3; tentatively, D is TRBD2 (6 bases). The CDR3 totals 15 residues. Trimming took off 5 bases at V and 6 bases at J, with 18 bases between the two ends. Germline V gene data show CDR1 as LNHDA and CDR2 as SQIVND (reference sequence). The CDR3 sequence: CASSAHSGGRDTQYF. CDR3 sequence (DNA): TGTGCCAGTAGTGCCCACTCCGGGGGTAGGGATACGCAGTATTTT.

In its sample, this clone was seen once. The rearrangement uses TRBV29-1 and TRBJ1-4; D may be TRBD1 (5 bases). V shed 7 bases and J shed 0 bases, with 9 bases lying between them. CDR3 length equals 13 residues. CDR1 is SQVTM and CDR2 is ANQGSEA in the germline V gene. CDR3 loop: CSATQATNEKLFF. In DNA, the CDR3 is TGCAGCGCCACACAGGCAACTAATGAAAAACTGTTTTTT.

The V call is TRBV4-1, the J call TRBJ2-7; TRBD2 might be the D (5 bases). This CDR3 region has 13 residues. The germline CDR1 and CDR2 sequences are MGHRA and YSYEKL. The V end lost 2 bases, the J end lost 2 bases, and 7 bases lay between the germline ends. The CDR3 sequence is CASSQMRAYEQYF. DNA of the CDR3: TGCGCCAGCAGCCAAATGAGGGCCTACGAGCAGTACTTC.

Written as DNA, the CDR3 is TGTGCCAGCAGTGCAGGGGGGTCAGATACGCAGTATTTT. It specifies CASSAGGSDTQYF. The chain carries TRBV2 and TRBJ2-3, with TRBD1 as a possible D gene (7 bases). CDR3 length: 13 residues. Germline V gene sequence: CDR1 SNHLY, CDR2 FYNNEI. Between the trimmed V and J ends, which lost 4 bases and 4 bases, there was a span of 9 bases.

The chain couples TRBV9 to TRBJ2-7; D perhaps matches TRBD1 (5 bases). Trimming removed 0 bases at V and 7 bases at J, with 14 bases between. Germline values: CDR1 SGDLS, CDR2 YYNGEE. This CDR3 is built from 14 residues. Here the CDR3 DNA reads TGTGCCAGCAGCGTAGAAGGGGTCCTAGGGGAGCAGTACTTC. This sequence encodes CASSVEGVLGEQYF.

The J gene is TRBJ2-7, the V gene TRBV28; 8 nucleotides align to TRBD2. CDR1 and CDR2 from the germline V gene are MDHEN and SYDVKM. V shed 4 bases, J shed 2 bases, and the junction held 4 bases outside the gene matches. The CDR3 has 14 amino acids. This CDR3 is CASSSLADTYEQYF. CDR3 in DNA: TGTGCCAGCAGTTCACTAGCGGACACCTACGAGCAGTACTTC. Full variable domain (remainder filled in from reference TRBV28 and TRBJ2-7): DVKVTQSSRYLVKRTGEKVFLECVQDMDHENMFWYRQDPGLGLRLIYFSYDVKMKEKGDIPEGYSVSREKKERFSLILESASTNQTSMYLCASSSLADTYEQYFGPGTRLTVT.

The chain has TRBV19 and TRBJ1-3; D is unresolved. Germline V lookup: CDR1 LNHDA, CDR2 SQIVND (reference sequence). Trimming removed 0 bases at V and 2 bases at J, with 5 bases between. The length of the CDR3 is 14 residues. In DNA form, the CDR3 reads TGTGCCAGTAGTATAGATCCACCTGGAAACACCATATATTTT. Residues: CASSIDPPGNTIYF.

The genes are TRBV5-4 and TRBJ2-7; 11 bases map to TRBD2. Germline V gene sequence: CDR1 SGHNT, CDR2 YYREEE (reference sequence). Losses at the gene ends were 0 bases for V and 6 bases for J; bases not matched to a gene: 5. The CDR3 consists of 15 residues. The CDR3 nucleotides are TGTGCCAGCAGCTTGGAACTAGCGGGAGTATCCGAGCAGTACTTC. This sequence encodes CASSLELAGVSEQYF.

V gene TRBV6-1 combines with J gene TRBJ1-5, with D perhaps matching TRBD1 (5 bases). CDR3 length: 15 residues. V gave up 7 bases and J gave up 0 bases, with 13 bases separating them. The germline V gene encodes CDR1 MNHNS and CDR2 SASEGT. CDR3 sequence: CASTPGTFSNQPQHF. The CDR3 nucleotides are TGTGCCAGCACCCCAGGGACTTTTAGCAATCAGCCCCAGCATTTT.

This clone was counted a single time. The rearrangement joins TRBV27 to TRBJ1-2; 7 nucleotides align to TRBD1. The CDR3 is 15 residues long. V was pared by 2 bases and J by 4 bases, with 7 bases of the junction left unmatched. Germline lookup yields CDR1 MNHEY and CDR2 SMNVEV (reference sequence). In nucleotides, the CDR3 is TGTGCCAGCAGTTTAGAATGGAGGGGGCCCTATGGCTACACCTTC. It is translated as CASSLEWRGPYGYTF.

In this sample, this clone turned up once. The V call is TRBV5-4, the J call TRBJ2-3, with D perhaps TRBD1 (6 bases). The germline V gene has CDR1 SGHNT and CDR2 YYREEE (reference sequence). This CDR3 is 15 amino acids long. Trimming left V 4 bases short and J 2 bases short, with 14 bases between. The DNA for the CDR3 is TGTGCCAGCAGCGAAAAACAGGGATTCACAGATACGCAGTATTTT. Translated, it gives CASSEKQGFTDTQYF.

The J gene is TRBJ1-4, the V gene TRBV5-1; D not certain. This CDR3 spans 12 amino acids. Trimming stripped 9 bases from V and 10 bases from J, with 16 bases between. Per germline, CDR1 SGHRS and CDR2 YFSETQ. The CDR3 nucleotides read TGCGCCACCTATTCCAGGCGGGGAAAACTGTTTTTT. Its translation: CATYSRRGKLFF.

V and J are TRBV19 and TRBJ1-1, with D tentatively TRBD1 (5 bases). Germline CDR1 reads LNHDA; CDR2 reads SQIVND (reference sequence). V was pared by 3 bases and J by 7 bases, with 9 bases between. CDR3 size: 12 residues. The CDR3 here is CASSILGGEAFF. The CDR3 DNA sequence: TGTGCCAGTAGTATCCTCGGGGGTGAAGCTTTCTTT.

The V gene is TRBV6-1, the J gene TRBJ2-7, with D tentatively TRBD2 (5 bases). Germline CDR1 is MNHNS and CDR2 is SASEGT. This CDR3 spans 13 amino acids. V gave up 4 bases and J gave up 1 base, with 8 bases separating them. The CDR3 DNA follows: TGTGCCAGCAGTGTTGGGAGATCCTACGAGCAGTACTTC. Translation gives CASSVGRSYEQYF.